Below, one T cell receptor (beta chain) is given with its context. Its antigen is still unknown. Trimming pared 3 bases from V and 0 bases from J, leaving 8 bases between. Germline V CDR1 and CDR2: SGHVS, FQNEAQ. This CDR3 is built from 14 residues. The data derive from a study of OX40 agonist ivuxolimab in advanced cancers. Study-level findings and limits: Antigen targets of the expanded peripheral T cells went undetermined.

TCRdb keeps only in-frame clones here, not all; method: immunoSEQ multiplex PCR. This sample has some 87,000 clones, with 94% found just once. The chain carries TRBV7-8 and TRBJ1-2; possibly TRBD1 for D (5 bases). Source: CD4+ or CD8+ T cells sorted from blood, taken in a trial of the OX40 agonist ivuxolimab. This TCR was sampled from an adult with an advanced solid tumor such as melanoma, head and neck, liver or kidney cancer. CDR3 nucleotide sequence: TGTGCCAGCAGCTTGAGGGGTGCTAACTATGGCTACACCTTC. It encodes CASSLRGANYGYTF. The full variable domain, completed using reference TRBV7-8 and TRBJ1-2, is GAGVSQSPRYKVAKRGQDVALRCDPISGHVSLFWYQQALGQGPEFLTYFQNEAQLDKSGLPSDRFFAERPEGSVSTLKIQRTQQEDSAVYLCASSLRGANYGYTFGSGTRLTVV.